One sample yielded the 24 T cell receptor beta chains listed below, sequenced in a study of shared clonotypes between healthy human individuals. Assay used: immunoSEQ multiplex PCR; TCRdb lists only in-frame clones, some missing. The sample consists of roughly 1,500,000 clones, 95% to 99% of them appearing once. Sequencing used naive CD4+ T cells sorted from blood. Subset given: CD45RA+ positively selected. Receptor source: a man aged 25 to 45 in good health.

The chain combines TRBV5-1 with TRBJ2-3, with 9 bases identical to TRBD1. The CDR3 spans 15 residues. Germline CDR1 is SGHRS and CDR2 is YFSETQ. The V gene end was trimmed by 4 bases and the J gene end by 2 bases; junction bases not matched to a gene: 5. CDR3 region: CASSPRDRATDTQYF. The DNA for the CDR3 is TGCGCCAGCAGCCCCCGGGACAGGGCCACAGATACGCAGTATTTT. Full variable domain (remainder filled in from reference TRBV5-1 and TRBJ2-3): KAGVTQTPRYLIKTRGQQVTLSCSPISGHRSVSWYQQTPGQGLQFLFEYFSETQRNKGNFPGRFSGRQFSNSRSEMNVSTLELGDSALYLCASSPRDRATDTQYFGPGTRLTVL.

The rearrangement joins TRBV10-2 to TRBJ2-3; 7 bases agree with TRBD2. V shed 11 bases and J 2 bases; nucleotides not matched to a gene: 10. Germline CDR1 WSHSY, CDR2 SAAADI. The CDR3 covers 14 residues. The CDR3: CAARGTIHTDTQYF. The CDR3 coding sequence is TGCGCCGCCCGAGGGACTATTCACACAGATACGCAGTATTTT.

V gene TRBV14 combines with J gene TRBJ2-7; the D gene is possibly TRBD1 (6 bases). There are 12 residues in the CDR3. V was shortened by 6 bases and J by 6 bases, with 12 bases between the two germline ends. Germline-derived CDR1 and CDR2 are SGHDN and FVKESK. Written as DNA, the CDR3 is TGTGCCAGCAGAGAAACAGGGTTCGAGCAGTACTTC. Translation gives CASRETGFEQYF.

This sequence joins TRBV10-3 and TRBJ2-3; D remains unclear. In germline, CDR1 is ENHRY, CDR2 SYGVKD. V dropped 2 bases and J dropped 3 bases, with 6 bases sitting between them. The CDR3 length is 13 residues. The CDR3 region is CAISEARTDTQYF. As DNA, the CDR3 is TGTGCCATCAGTGAGGCCCGGACAGATACGCAGTATTTT.

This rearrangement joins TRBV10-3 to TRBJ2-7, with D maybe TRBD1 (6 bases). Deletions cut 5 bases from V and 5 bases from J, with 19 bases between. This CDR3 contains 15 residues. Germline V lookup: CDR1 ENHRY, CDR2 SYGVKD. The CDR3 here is CAISFVRDTLHEQYF. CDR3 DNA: TGTGCCATCAGTTTCGTCCGGGACACACTCCACGAGCAGTACTTC.

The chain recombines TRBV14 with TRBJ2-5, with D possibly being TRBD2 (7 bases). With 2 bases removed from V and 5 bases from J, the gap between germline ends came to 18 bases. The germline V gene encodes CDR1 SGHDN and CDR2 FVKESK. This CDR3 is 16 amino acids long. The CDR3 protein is CASSQSSGGAWETQYF. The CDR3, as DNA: TGTGCCAGCAGCCAAAGTTCGGGGGGCGCGTGGGAGACCCAGTACTTC.

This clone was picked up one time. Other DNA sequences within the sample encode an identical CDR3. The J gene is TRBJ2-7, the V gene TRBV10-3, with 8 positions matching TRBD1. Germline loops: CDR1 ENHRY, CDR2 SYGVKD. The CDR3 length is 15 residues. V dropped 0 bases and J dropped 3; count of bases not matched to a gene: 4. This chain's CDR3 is CAISESGQGIYEQYF. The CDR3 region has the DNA TGTGCCATCAGTGAGTCCGGACAGGGAATCTACGAGCAGTACTTC.

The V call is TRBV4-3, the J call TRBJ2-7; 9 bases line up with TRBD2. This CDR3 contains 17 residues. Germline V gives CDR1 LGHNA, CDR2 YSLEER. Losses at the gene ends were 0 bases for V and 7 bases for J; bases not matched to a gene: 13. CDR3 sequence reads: CASSQDNLAGLAREQYF. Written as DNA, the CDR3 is TGCGCCAGCAGCCAAGATAACCTAGCGGGGCTAGCGCGTGAGCAGTACTTC.

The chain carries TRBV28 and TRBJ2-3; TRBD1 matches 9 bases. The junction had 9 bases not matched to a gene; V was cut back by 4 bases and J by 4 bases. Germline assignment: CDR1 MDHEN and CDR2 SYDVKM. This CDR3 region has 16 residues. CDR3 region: CASSSSGQGTSDTQYF. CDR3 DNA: TGTGCCAGCAGTTCCTCGGGACAGGGTACCTCAGATACGCAGTATTTT.

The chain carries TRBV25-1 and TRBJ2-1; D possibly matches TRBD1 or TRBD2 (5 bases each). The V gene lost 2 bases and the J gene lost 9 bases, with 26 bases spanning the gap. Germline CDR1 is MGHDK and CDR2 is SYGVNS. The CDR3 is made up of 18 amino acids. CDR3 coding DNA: TGTGCCAGCAGTGAACCCCTCCGGGGCGCGTTCGTGACGGGTGAGCAGTTCTTC. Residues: CASSEPLRGAFVTGEQFF.

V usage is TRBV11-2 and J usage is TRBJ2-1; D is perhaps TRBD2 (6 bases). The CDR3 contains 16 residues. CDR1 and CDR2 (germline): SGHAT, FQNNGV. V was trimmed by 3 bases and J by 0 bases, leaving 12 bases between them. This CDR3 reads CASSFNPGSSYNEQFF. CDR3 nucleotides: TGTGCCAGCAGCTTTAATCCCGGGAGCTCCTACAATGAGCAGTTCTTC.

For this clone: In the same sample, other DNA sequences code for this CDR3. CDR3 coding DNA: TGTGCCAGCAGCTTAGGACATAACAATGAGCAGTTCTTC. Translation gives CASSLGHNNEQFF. The chain is built from TRBV11-2 and TRBJ2-1, with no clear D. Trimming left V 1 base short and J 5 bases short, with 6 bases between. CDR3 size: 13 residues. Germline loops: CDR1 SGHAT, CDR2 FQNNGV.

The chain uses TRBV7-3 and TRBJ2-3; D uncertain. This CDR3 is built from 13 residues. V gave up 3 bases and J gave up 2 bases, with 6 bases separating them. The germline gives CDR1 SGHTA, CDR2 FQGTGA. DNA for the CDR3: TGTGCCAGCAGCTTCATCTACACAGATACGCAGTATTTT. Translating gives CASSFIYTDTQYF. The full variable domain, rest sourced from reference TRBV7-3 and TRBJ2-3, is GAGVSQTPSNKVTEKGKYVELRCDPISGHTALYWYRQSLGQGPEFLIYFQGTGAADDSGLPNDRFFAVRPEGSVSTLKIQRTERGDSAVYLCASSFIYTDTQYFGPGTRLTVL.

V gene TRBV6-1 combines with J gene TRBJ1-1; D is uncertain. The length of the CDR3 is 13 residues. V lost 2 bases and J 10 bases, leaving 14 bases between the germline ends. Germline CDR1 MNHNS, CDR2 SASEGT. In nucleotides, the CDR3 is TGTGCCAGCAGTGAAAAACAGCCCATCCCAGCTTTCTTT. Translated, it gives CASSEKQPIPAFF.

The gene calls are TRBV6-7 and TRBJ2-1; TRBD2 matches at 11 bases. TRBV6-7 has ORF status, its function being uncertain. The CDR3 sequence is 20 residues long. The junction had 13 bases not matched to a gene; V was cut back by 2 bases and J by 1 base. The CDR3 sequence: CASSYPFRVAGGPSYNEQFF. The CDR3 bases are TGTGCCAGCAGTTACCCATTTCGCGTAGCGGGAGGGCCGTCCTACAATGAGCAGTTCTTC.

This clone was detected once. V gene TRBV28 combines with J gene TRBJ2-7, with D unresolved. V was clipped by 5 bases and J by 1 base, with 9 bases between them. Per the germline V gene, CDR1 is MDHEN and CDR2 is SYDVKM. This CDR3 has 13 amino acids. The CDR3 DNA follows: TGTGCCAGCAGTCATCACTCTTCCTACGAGCAGTACTTC. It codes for CASSHHSSYEQYF.

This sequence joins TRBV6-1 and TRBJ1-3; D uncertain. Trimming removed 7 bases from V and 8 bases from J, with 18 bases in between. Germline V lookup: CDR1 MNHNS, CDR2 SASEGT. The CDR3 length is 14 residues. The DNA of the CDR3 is TGTGCCAGCAAGGCGTGGCATGTTTCGGACACCATATATTTT. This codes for CASKAWHVSDTIYF.

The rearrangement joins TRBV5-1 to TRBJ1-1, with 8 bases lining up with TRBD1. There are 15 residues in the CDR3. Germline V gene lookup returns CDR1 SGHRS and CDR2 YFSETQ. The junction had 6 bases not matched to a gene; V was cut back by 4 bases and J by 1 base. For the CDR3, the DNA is TGCGCCAGCAGCCCCGCAGGGGGCCCGAACACTGAAGCTTTCTTT. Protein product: CASSPAGGPNTEAFF.

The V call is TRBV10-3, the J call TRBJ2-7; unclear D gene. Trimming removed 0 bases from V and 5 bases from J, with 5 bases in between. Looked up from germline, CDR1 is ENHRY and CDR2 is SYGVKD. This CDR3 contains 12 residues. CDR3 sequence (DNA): TGTGCCATCAGTGAGTCGTCTAACGAGCAGTACTTC. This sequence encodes CAISESSNEQYF.

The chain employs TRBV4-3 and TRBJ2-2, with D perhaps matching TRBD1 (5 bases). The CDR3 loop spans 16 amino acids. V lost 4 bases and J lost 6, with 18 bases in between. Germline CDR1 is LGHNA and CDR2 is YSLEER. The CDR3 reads CASSPQSRLQAGELFF. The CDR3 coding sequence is TGCGCCAGCAGCCCCCAGTCCCGGCTACAGGCCGGGGAGCTGTTTTTT.

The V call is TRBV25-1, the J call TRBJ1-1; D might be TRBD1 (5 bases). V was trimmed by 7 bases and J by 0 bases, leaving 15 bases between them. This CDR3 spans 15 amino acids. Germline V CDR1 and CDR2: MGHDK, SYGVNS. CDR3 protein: CASNRCRVVNTEAFF. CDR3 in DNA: TGTGCCAGCAATAGATGCAGGGTTGTGAACACTGAAGCTTTCTTT. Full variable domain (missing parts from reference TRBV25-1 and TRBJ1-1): EADIYQTPRYLVIGTGKKITLECSQTMGHDKMYWYQQDPGMELHLIHYSYGVNSTEKGDLSSESTVSRIRTEHFPLTLESARPSHTSQYLCASNRCRVVNTEAFFGQGTRLTVV.

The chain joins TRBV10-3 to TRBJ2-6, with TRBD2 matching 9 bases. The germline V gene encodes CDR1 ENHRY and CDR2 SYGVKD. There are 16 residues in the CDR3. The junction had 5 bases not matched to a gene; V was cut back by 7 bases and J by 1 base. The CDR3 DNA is TGTGCCATCAACGTGGGACTAGCTTCTGGGGCCAACGTCCTGACTTTC. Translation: CAINVGLASGANVLTF.

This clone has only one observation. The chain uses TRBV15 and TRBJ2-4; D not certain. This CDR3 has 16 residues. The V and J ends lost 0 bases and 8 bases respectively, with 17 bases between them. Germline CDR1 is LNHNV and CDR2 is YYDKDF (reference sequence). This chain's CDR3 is CATSRDRISPGDIQYF. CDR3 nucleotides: TGTGCCACCAGCAGAGACCGAATTAGTCCAGGTGACATTCAGTACTTC.

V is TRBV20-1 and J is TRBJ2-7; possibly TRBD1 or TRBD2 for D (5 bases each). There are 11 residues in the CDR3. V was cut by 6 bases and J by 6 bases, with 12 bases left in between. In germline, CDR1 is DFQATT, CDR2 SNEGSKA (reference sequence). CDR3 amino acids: CSAQRGPEQYF. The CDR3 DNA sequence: TGCAGTGCCCAGAGGGGACCCGAGCAGTACTTC.